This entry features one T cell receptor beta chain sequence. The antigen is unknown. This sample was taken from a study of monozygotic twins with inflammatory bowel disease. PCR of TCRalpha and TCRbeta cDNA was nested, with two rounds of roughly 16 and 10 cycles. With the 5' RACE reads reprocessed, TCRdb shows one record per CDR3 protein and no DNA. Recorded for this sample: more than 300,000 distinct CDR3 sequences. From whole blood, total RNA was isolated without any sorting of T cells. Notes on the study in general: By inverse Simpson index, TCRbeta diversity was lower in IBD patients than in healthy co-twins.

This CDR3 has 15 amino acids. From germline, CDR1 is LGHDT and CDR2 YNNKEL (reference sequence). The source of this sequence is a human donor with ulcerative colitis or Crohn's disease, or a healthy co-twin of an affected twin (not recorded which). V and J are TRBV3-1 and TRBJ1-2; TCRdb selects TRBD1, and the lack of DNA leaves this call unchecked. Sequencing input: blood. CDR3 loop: CASSLAGQGNYGYTF.